Presented here are 25 T cell receptor beta chains from one specimen sequenced in a study of cytomegalovirus exposure and HLA in healthy donors. PCR primers comprised 60 Vbeta and 13 Jbeta primers. Profiled with immunoSEQ multiplex PCR; TCRdb holds only in-frame clones, not every one. Here the sample spans under 130,000 clones, over 70% being singletons. The material sequenced was PBMCs. The receptor set was obtained from a man aged 40-50 years in good health and CMV-seronegative.

This chain links TRBV5-1 with TRBJ2-2, with D possibly being TRBD1 (6 bases). V was clipped by 3 bases and J by 0 bases, with 15 bases between them. Germline lookup yields CDR1 SGHRS and CDR2 YFSETQ. The CDR3 covers 17 residues. The DNA of the CDR3 is TGCGCCAGCAGCTCTCAAACCGGGACAACGAACACCGGGGAGCTGTTTTTT. Its protein product is CASSSQTGTTNTGELFF.

This clone was counted a few times. CDR3: CASSFRQGAAEAFF. The CDR3 DNA is TGTGCCAGCAGCTTTCGACAGGGAGCGGCTGAAGCTTTCTTT. The V call is TRBV7-8, the J call TRBJ1-1; TRBD1 matches at 7 bases. The CDR3 has 14 residues. The V and J ends lost 3 bases and 6 bases, in that order; junction bases with no gene match: 7. Germline CDR1 and CDR2: SGHVS and FQNEAQ.

The V gene is TRBV7-2, the J gene TRBJ1-2, with a tentative D call TRBD1 (6 bases). With 3 bases removed from V and 1 base from J, the gap between germline ends came to 9 bases. This CDR3 region has 14 residues. Germline CDR1 reads SGHTA; CDR2 reads FQGNSA. The CDR3 DNA is TGTGCCAGCAGCTTGGACAGTTTTAACTATGGCTACACCTTC. Translating gives CASSLDSFNYGYTF. Complete variable domain (other parts from reference TRBV7-2 and TRBJ1-2): GAGVSQSPSNKVTEKGKDVELRCDPISGHTALYWYRQSLGQGLEFLIYFQGNSAPDKSGLPSDRFSAERTGGSVSTLTIQRTQQEDSAVYLCASSLDSFNYGYTFGSGTRLTVV.

This clone occurred once. The genes are TRBV5-4 and TRBJ2-1; D possibly corresponds to TRBD1 (5 bases). CDR1 SGHNT and CDR2 YYREEE come from the germline V gene (reference sequence). This CDR3 contains 14 residues. The V and J ends lost 1 base and 5 bases respectively, with 10 bases between them. The CDR3 DNA is TGTGCCAGCAGCTTGCAGGGTAGCCACAATGAGCAGTTCTTC. Protein: CASSLQGSHNEQFF. Variable domain in full (rest from reference TRBV5-4 and TRBJ2-1): ETGVTQSPTHLIKTRGQQVTLRCSSQSGHNTVSWYQQALGQGPQFIFQYYREEENGRGNFPPRFSGLQFPNYSSELNVNALELDDSALYLCASSLQGSHNEQFFGPGTRLTVL.

V usage is TRBV7-7 and J usage is TRBJ2-7; 7 positions agree with TRBD2. V trimming: 5 bases; J trimming: 5 bases; junction bases outside the gene matches: 6. CDR1 and CDR2 from the germline V gene are SSHAT and FNYEAQ (reference sequence). CDR3 size: 13 residues. DNA for the CDR3: TGTGCCAGCAGCCCCGGGGGAGGGAACGAGCAGTACTTC. Its protein product is CASSPGGGNEQYF.

This clone was seen more than once but under ten times. The CDR3 here is CASSGRGTYEQYF. CDR3 sequence (DNA): TGTGCCAGCAGCGGCAGGGGCACCTACGAGCAGTACTTC. The chain combines TRBV7-9 with TRBJ2-7; perhaps TRBD1 as D (6 bases). V was cut by 5 bases and J by 2 bases, with 10 bases left in between. The CDR3 contains 13 residues. CDR1 is SEHNR, CDR2 FQNEAQ, per germline (reference sequence). Using reference TRBV7-9 and TRBJ2-7 for the parts outside the CDR3, the full variable domain is DTGVSQNPRHKITKRGQNVTFRCDPISEHNRLYWYRQTLGQGPEFLTYFQNEAQLEKSRLLSDRFSAERPKGSFSTLEIQRTEQGDSAMYLCASSGRGTYEQYFGPGTRLTVT.

The genes are TRBV10-3 and TRBJ1-6, with 9 bases lining up with TRBD1. The CDR3 totals 14 residues. Germline CDR1 and CDR2: ENHRY and SYGVKD. J lost 5 bases, V lost 6 bases, and 2 bases had no gene match. In nucleotides, the CDR3 is TGTGCCATCAGGGGGACAGGGAATAATTCACCCCTCCACTTT. Amino acids: CAIRGTGNNSPLHF.

V usage is TRBV19 and J usage is TRBJ2-7; D remains ambiguous. The CDR3 extends over 13 amino acids. The V gene lost 5 bases and the J gene lost 3 bases, with 11 bases spanning the gap. Germline CDR1 reads LNHDA; CDR2 reads SQIVND (reference sequence). The DNA for the CDR3 is TGTGCCAGTAGTGCGCTAGTTTTCTACGAGCAGTACTTC. It codes for CASSALVFYEQYF. The full variable domain, completed using reference TRBV19 and TRBJ2-7, is DGGITQSPKYLFRKEGQNVTLSCEQNLNHDAMYWYRQDPGQGLRLIYYSQIVNDFQKGDIAEGYSVSREKKESFPLTVTSAQKNPTAFYLCASSALVFYEQYFGPGTRLTVT.

This chain links TRBV5-1 with TRBJ2-3, with 10 bases aligning to TRBD1. The J segment lost 4 bases and the V segment lost 4 bases, leaving 3 bases of the junction unmatched. Germline assignment: CDR1 SGHRS and CDR2 YFSETQ. The CDR3 is made up of 14 amino acids. CDR3 protein: CASSLGTGADTQYF. The DNA of the CDR3 is TGCGCCAGCAGCCTCGGGACAGGGGCAGATACGCAGTATTTT.

The V and J genes are TRBV2 and TRBJ1-6, with TRBD1 matching 8 bases. This CDR3 contains 16 residues. The J segment lost 5 bases and the V segment lost 10 bases, leaving 13 bases of the junction unmatched. Per germline, CDR1 SNHLY and CDR2 FYNNEI. CDR3 DNA sequence: TGTGCCACCAAAAGGGCGGACAGGGTAGATAATTCACCCCTCCACTTT. Its protein product is CATKRADRVDNSPLHF.

Worth noting for this clone: The sample has other DNA sequences that encode this CDR3 too. The chain carries TRBV29-1 and TRBJ1-1; tentatively, D is TRBD1 (5 bases). The germline CDR1 and CDR2 sequences are SQVTM and ANQGSEA. CDR3 length equals 13 residues. V shed 4 bases and J shed 0 bases, with 9 bases lying between them. The DNA of the CDR3 is TGCAGCGTTGGCCAGGGATTGAACACTGAAGCTTTCTTT. It specifies CSVGQGLNTEAFF.

J is TRBJ2-3 and V is TRBV5-1; 8 bases line up with TRBD1. Trimming removed 4 bases from V and 3 bases from J; junction bases left unmatched: 10. The CDR3 runs to 16 residues. CDR1 is SGHRS, CDR2 YFSETQ, per germline. CDR3 protein: CASSETGGVVTDTQYF. The CDR3 coding sequence is TGCGCCAGCAGCGAAACAGGGGGTGTCGTTACAGATACGCAGTATTTT.

The V and J genes are TRBV4-3 and TRBJ2-3; perhaps TRBD2 as D (5 bases). Germline CDR1 is LGHNA and CDR2 is YSLEER. The CDR3 length is 16 residues. V lost 1 base and J 6 bases, leaving 17 bases between the germline ends. The CDR3 spells CASSQADRIRRDTQYF. Here the CDR3 DNA reads TGCGCCAGCAGCCAAGCGGATCGGATCAGGAGGGATACGCAGTATTTT.

Regarding this clone: Mismatch with germline at one junction end may stem from a read error. Other DNA sequences in the sample encode the same CDR3. The V call is TRBV25-1, the J call TRBJ2-5; D unresolved. The CDR3 is 15 residues long. Germline loops: CDR1 MGHDK, CDR2 SYGVNS. Here the CDR3 reads CASSDLLGSRETQYF. CDR3 bases: TGCGCCAGCAGTGACCTTCTGGGCAGCAGGGAGACCCAGTACTTC.

The sample holds a few counts of this clone. In nucleotides, the CDR3 is TGTGCCAGCACGACAGGGTTTGAGCAGTACTTC. Its translation is CASTTGFEQYF. V gene TRBV2 combines with J gene TRBJ2-7, with 7 bases that match TRBD1. Germline V lookup: CDR1 SNHLY, CDR2 FYNNEI. The CDR3 loop spans 11 amino acids. With V trimmed by 7 bases and J by 7 bases, 4 bases remained unmatched.

The rearrangement links TRBV30 to TRBJ1-1; D gene uncertain. V was shortened by 4 bases and J by 5 bases, with 8 bases between the two germline ends. The CDR3 is 11 amino acids. Germline CDR1 and CDR2: GTSNPN and SVGIG (reference sequence). The CDR3 DNA sequence: TGTGCCTGGATTGCGGGGACTGAAGCTTTCTTT. Amino acids: CAWIAGTEAFF.

The rearrangement links TRBV6-5 to TRBJ2-1, with TRBD2 matching over 7 bases. Germline-derived CDR1 and CDR2 are MNHEY and SVGAGI. This CDR3 comprises 15 residues. The junction had 3 bases not matched to a gene; V was cut back by 4 bases and J by 0 bases. The CDR3 DNA sequence: TGTGCCAGCAGTTCGGGCGGGAGCTCCTACAATGAGCAGTTCTTC. Protein: CASSSGGSSYNEQFF.

The V call is TRBV15, the J call TRBJ1-1; D possibly corresponds to TRBD1 (5 bases). This CDR3 has 15 amino acids. Looked up from germline, CDR1 is LNHNV and CDR2 is YYDKDF (reference sequence). The V gene lost 3 bases and the J gene lost 0 bases, with 11 bases spanning the gap. The CDR3 region has the DNA TGTGCCACCAGCAGGGAGGGGATTTTGAACACTGAAGCTTTCTTT. Its protein product is CATSREGILNTEAFF.

This clone was seen a few times. The V call is TRBV7-9, the J call TRBJ1-1; D unclear. The V and J ends lost 0 bases and 5 bases respectively, with 7 bases between them. The germline V gene encodes CDR1 SEHNR and CDR2 FQNEAQ (reference sequence). The CDR3 runs to 13 residues. As DNA, the CDR3 is TGTGCCAGCAGCTTAGCCCTCCGGACTGAAGCTTTCTTT. Translating it yields CASSLALRTEAFF.

The sample holds a few counts of this clone. The gene calls are TRBV5-1 and TRBJ1-3; tentative D call: TRBD1 (5 bases). CDR3 length equals 13 residues. Germline CDR1 is SGHRS and CDR2 is YFSETQ. V dropped 0 bases and J dropped 4 bases, with 5 bases sitting between them. The CDR3 reads CASSLDRGNTIYF. CDR3 coding DNA: TGCGCCAGCAGCTTGGACAGGGGAAACACCATATATTTT.

The chain links TRBV18 to TRBJ1-2; the match to TRBD1 covers 9 bases. The J segment lost 5 bases and the V segment lost 2 bases, leaving 0 bases of the junction unmatched. The CDR3 has 13 residues. CDR1 and CDR2 (germline): KGHSH, LQKENI. CDR3 DNA sequence: TGTGCCAGCTCACCAGGGACAGGGTATGGCTACACCTTC. It translates to CASSPGTGYGYTF.

The chain links TRBV28 to TRBJ1-2, with TRBD1 identical over 7 bases. There are 16 residues in the CDR3. J lost 4 bases, V lost 2 bases, and 10 bases had no gene match. Germline V gene data show CDR1 as MDHEN and CDR2 as SYDVKM. The CDR3 is CASSLPGGGGPYGYTF. The DNA of the CDR3 is TGTGCCAGCAGTTTACCAGGGGGTGGGGGTCCCTATGGCTACACCTTC.

The V and J genes are TRBV7-9 and TRBJ1-2, with 10 bases aligning to TRBD1. Trimming at V came to 5 bases and at J to 6 bases, leaving 6 bases not matched to a gene. CDR1 and CDR2 (germline): SEHNR, FQNEAQ (reference sequence). The CDR3 runs to 14 residues. In DNA form, the CDR3 reads TGTGCCAGCAGCCCCCCCGGGACAGGGGATGGCTACACCTTC. Translation gives CASSPPGTGDGYTF.

This sequence joins TRBV6-5 and TRBJ1-6; no reliable D call. Germline V gene sequence: CDR1 MNHEY, CDR2 SVGAGI. This CDR3 region has 13 residues. V lost 2 bases and J lost 10, with 9 bases in between. The CDR3 protein is CASSYDTESPLHF. The CDR3 DNA follows: TGTGCCAGCAGTTACGACACCGAATCACCCCTCCACTTT.

The J gene is TRBJ2-1, the V gene TRBV27; D is perhaps TRBD1 (5 bases). V was pared by 6 bases and J by 8 bases, with 11 bases between. The CDR3 has 12 residues. The germline V gene has CDR1 MNHEY and CDR2 SMNVEV (reference sequence). The DNA of the CDR3 is TGTGCCAGCAGACTCAGGGTTGATGAGCAGTTCTTC. Its protein product is CASRLRVDEQFF.